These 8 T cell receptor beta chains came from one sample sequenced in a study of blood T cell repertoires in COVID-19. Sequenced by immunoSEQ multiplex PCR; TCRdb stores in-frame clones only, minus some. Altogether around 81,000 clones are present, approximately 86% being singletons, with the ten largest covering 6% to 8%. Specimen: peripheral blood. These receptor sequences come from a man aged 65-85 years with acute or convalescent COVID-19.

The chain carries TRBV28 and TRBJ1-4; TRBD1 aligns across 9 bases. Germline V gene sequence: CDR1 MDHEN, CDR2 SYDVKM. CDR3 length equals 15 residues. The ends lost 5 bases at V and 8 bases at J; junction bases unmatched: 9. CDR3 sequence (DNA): TGTGCCAGCAGTACCCCCGGGACAGGGAGCGAAAAACTGTTTTTT. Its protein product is CASSTPGTGSEKLFF. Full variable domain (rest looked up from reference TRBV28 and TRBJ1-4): DVKVTQSSRYLVKRTGEKVFLECVQDMDHENMFWYRQDPGLGLRLIYFSYDVKMKEKGDIPEGYSVSREKKERFSLILESASTNQTSMYLCASSTPGTGSEKLFFGSGTQLSVL.

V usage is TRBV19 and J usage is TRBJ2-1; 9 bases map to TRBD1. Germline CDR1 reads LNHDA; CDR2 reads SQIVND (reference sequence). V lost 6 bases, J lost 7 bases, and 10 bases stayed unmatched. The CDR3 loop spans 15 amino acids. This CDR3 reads CASSRPGTGRNEQFF. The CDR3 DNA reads TGTGCCAGTAGCCGTCCCGGGACAGGGCGGAATGAGCAGTTCTTC.

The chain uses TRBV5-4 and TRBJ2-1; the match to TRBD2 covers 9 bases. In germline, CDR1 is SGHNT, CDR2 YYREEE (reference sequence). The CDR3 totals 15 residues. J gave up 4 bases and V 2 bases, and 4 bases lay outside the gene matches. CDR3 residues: CASSLRLAEYNEQFF. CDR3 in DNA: TGTGCCAGCAGCTTAAGACTAGCGGAATACAATGAGCAGTTCTTC.

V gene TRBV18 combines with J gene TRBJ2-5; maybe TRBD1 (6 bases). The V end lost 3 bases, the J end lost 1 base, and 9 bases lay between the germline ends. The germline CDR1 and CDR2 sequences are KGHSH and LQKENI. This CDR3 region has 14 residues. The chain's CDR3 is CASSPGQSQETQYF. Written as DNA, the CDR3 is TGTGCCAGCTCACCTGGACAGAGCCAAGAGACCCAGTACTTC.

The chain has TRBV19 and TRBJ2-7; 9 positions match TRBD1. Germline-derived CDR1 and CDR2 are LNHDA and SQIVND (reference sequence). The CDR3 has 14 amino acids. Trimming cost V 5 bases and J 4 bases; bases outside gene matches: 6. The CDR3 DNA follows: TGTGCCAGTAGTGTGAGGACAGGGGATTACGAGCAGTACTTC. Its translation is CASSVRTGDYEQYF. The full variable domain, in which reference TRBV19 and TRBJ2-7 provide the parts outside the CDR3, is DGGITQSPKYLFRKEGQNVTLSCEQNLNHDAMYWYRQDPGQGLRLIYYSQIVNDFQKGDIAEGYSVSREKKESFPLTVTSAQKNPTAFYLCASSVRTGDYEQYFGPGTRLTVT.

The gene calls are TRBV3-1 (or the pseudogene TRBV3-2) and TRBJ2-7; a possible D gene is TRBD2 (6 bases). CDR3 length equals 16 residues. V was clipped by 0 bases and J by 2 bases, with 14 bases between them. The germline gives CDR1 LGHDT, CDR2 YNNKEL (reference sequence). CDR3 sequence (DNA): TGTGCCAGCAGCCAAGATTTGGGGACTCCTACCTACGAGCAGTACTTC. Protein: CASSQDLGTPTYEQYF.

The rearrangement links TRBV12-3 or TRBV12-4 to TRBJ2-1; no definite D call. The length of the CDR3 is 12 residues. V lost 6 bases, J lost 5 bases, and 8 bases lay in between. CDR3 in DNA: TGTGCCAGCAGCCGCCGCGACAATGAGCAGTTCTTC. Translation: CASSRRDNEQFF.

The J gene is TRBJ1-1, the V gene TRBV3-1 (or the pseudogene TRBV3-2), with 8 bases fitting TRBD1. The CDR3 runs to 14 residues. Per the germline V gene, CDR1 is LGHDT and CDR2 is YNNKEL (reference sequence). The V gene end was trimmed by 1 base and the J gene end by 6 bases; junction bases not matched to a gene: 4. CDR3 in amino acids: CASSQVQGASEAFF. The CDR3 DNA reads TGTGCCAGCAGCCAAGTTCAGGGGGCGTCTGAAGCTTTCTTT.